This T cell receptor beta chain is drawn from a study of spatial heterogeneity in lung cancer. Whole-study context: Among detected sequences, beta-chain ones consistently exceeded alpha-chain ones in number.

This clonotype was picked up many times. V lost 2 bases and J lost 5, with 8 bases in between. Germline lookup yields CDR1 SGHRS and CDR2 YFSETQ. The CDR3 is 14 residues long. TCRdb fed the 5' RACE reads into MiXCR, producing one record per CDR3 protein. The sample gives about 48,000 distinct CDR3 sequences, approximately 5% of which show up once; 11% is in the top ten. The time point was: sample taken at primary tumor resection. The specimen comprised PBMCs, sampled at surgery. This chain links TRBV5-1 with TRBJ1-6; D not resolved. The receptor comes from a male donor with early-stage non-small cell lung cancer. The CDR3: CASSFLSDNSPLHF. CDR3 nucleotides: TGCGCCAGCAGCTTCCTGAGCGATAATTCACCCCTCCACTTT.